The rows below give T cell receptor beta chains drawn from one sample of a study of blood T cells in healthy people across ages. TCRdb re-derived calls from the 5' RACE reads in MiXCR, one entry per CDR3 protein. The table records roughly 500,000 distinct CDR3 sequences, approximately 30% of them present only once. Sequencing was done on a sample of blood. The receptors shown here come from a woman aged 70-85 years in good health. CDR3s include the opening cysteine and the closing phenylalanine or tryptophan. A D gene is named only where the DNA matches it firmly. Clone size is stated in some rows and not others, as once, few, many or a class when expanded.

abundance	v_gene	j_gene	d_gene	CDR3nt	CDR3aa
-	TRBV4-2	TRBJ1-2	-	TGTGCCAGCAGCCAAGACGACAATAACTATGGCTACACCTTC	CASSQDDNNYGYTF
few	TRBV19	TRBJ2-4	-	TGTGCCAGTAGCCGAGGGGATGCCAAAAACATTCAGTACTTC	CASSRGDAKNIQYF
few	TRBV9	TRBJ2-2	-	TGTGCCAGCAGACCGAACACCGGGGAGCTGTTTTTT	CASRPNTGELFF
few	TRBV5-6	TRBJ1-2	TRBD1	TGTGCCAGCAGCTTGTGGGACAGGGAAAACTATGGCTACACCTTC	CASSLWDRENYGYTF
few	TRBV7-9	TRBJ1-1	TRBD1	TGTGCCAGCAGCTCGGGACAGGGATGGGACACTGAAGCTTTCTTT	CASSSGQGWDTEAFF
-	TRBV4-3	TRBJ2-7	-	TGCGCCAGCAGCCAACAGGGGAGAACCTACGAGCAGTACTTC	CASSQQGRTYEQYF
few	TRBV9	TRBJ2-5	-	TGTGCCAGCAGCGTATTCCCTCAAGAGACCCAGTACTTC	CASSVFPQETQYF
-	TRBV5-1	TRBJ2-1	-	TGCGCCAGCAGCTTGTTCGGGACAAACAATGAGCAGTTCTTC	CASSLFGTNNEQFF
-	TRBV5-5	TRBJ2-1	TRBD1	TGTGCCAGCTACAACGGACAGGGGGCGATCCATGAGCAGTTCTTC	CASYNGQGAIHEQFF
-	TRBV9	TRBJ2-1	-	TGTGCCAGCAGCGTAGACTATGAGCAGTTCTTC	CASSVDYEQFF
few	TRBV7-2	TRBJ1-6	-	TGTGCCAGCAGCTCAAGGGGCGTGGACATTTCACCCCTCCACTTT	CASSSRGVDISPLHF
-	TRBV2	TRBJ2-1	TRBD1	TGTGCCAGCAGTGACGAGACAGGGGCTAGGGATGAGCAGTTCTTC	CASSDETGARDEQFF
few	TRBV20-1	TRBJ2-3	TRBD2	TGCAGTGCTAGCCGCCTCCGGGGGGGAAGCACAGGTACGCAGTATTTT	CSASRLRGGSTGTQYF
-	TRBV20-1	TRBJ2-7	TRBD1	TGCAGTGCTAGAGACCCCGGGACAGGGATAAGATCGGAGCAGTACTTC	CSARDPGTGIRSEQYF
-	TRBV7-2	TRBJ2-5	-	TGTGCCAGCAGCTCCGGGGCTCCCCAGTACTTC	CASSSGAPQYF
once	TRBV29-1	TRBJ2-1	TRBD1	TGCAGCGCTGACAACCGACAGGGGGCGCGAATAGAGCAGTTCTTC	CSADNRQGARIEQFF
-	TRBV6-2/TRBV6-3	TRBJ2-1	TRBD2	TGTGCCAGCAGGATGGGACTAGCCTACAATGAGCAGTTCTTC	CASRMGLAYNEQFF
-	TRBV7-9	TRBJ2-6	-	TGTGCCAGTAGCTTTCGCTCGGACAGCGACCGCTCTGGGGCCAACGTCCTGACTTTC	CASSFRSDSDRSGANVLTF
-	TRBV5-1	TRBJ2-5	-	TGCGCCAGCAGCTTGGAACCAAGCCAAGAGACCCAGTACTTC	CASSLEPSQETQYF
-	TRBV7-2	TRBJ2-5	-	TGTGCCAGCAGCTTAAGTTCGGGCCGTACCCAAGAGACCCAGTACTTC	CASSLSSGRTQETQYF
few	TRBV11-2	TRBJ2-5	-	TGTGCCAGCAGCCCCTCCCAGGGGCAAGAGACCCAGTACTTC	CASSPSQGQETQYF
few	TRBV30	TRBJ2-3	TRBD2	TGTGCCTGGGAGGGACTAGCGGAGAGTGGTACGCAGTATTTT	CAWEGLAESGTQYF
-	TRBV2	TRBJ1-2	TRBD1	TGTGCCAGCAGAGTGGACAGGGACTATGGCTACACCTTC	CASRVDRDYGYTF
-	TRBV12-5	TRBJ1-2	-	TGTGCTAGTGCCTTGACAAGGAACTATGGCTACACCTTC	CASALTRNYGYTF
-	TRBV7-9	TRBJ1-4	-	TGTGCCAGCAGCTTTACACAGGGTATGGAACTGTTTTTT	CASSFTQGMELFF
-	TRBV3-1	TRBJ1-1	-	TGTGCCAGCAGCCTCCATGACAGTGAAGCTTTCTTT	CASSLHDSEAFF
few	TRBV7-8	TRBJ2-5	TRBD1	TGTGCCAGCAGCTTAGCCGGGACAGGGCCCCAAGAGACCCAGTACTTC	CASSLAGTGPQETQYF
few	TRBV21-1	TRBJ2-7	-	TGTGCCAGCAGCACGACCCGACAGACTTACTACGAGCAGTACTTC	CASSTTRQTYYEQYF
few	TRBV7-8	TRBJ1-1	-	TGTGCCAGCAGCTCACAGACACTTGGGACTGAAGCTTTCTTT	CASSSQTLGTEAFF
-	TRBV3-1	TRBJ1-5	-	TGTGCCAGCAGCCAAGGTCCATATCAGCCCCAGCATTTT	CASSQGPYQPQHF
-	TRBV20-1	TRBJ2-1	TRBD1	TGTAGTGCTAGCCTAAGACAGGGAAGAAGGCGGCAGCAACGGCATGAGCAGTTCTTC	CSASLRQGRRRQQRHEQFF
few	TRBV27	TRBJ1-6	-	TGTGCCAGCAGTTTCGCCAGCTCCTATAATTCACCCCTCCACTTT	CASSFASSYNSPLHF
few	TRBV20-1	TRBJ1-4	-	TGCAGTGCTTTCGTAGGTGAAAAACTGTCTTTT	CSAFVGEKLSF
once	TRBV7-7	TRBJ2-1	TRBD2	TGTGCTAGCAGCCCCTTAAGCGGGAGCGCCTACAATGAGCAGTTCTTC	CASSPLSGSAYNEQFF
-	TRBV5-1	TRBJ1-1	TRBD1	TGCGCCAGCAGCTTGGTGGGGACAGGGGACACTGAAGCTTTCTTT	CASSLVGTGDTEAFF
few	TRBV7-2	TRBJ1-3	TRBD1	TGTGCCAGCAGCCGAGTAGGGACAGGGCTCTCTGGAAACACCATATATTTT	CASSRVGTGLSGNTIYF
-	TRBV6-1	TRBJ1-1	-	TGTGCCAGCAGTGAAAATAGGGGAGCTGCCGAAGCTTTCTTT	CASSENRGAAEAFF
-	TRBV6-5	TRBJ1-4	-	TGTGCCAGCAGTTACGATGGGCAGGGGCAAAAACTGTTTTTT	CASSYDGQGQKLFF
-	TRBV7-9	TRBJ1-2	TRBD1	TGTGCCAGCACCAACAGGGGTAACTATGGCTACACCTTC	CASTNRGNYGYTF
-	TRBV7-9	TRBJ1-1	-	TGTGCCAGCAGCCCACATCGGGGGGGCCAGCTTGAAGCTTTCTTT	CASSPHRGGQLEAFF
-	TRBV7-9	TRBJ2-5	TRBD2	TGTGCCAGCAGCCCCAACGAGGGACTAGCGATAGAGACCCAGTACTTC	CASSPNEGLAIETQYF
-	TRBV5-1	TRBJ2-7	-	TGCGCCAGCAGCCCCCAAGGGGGGGAATCCTACGAGCAGTACTTC	CASSPQGGESYEQYF
many	TRBV5-1	TRBJ2-5	-	TGCGCCAGCAGCTTGGCTTCGGGAGAGACCCAGTACTTC	CASSLASGETQYF
-	TRBV10-3	TRBJ1-1	-	TGTGCCATCAGACAGGGCCTGAACACTGAAGCTTTCTTT	CAIRQGLNTEAFF
-	TRBV12-3/TRBV12-4	TRBJ2-3	TRBD1	TGTGCCAGCAGTCCGGGACAGGGGATAGATACGCAGTATTTT	CASSPGQGIDTQYF
-	TRBV29-1	TRBJ2-3	-	TGCAGCGTTGTCGATAGGGGCCACGTTCTACAGTATTTT	CSVVDRGHVLQYF
-	TRBV6-1	TRBJ1-5	-	TGTGCCAGCAGTGAAGAGGTGGGGGTAATTAGCAATCAGCCCCAGCATTTT	CASSEEVGVISNQPQHF
-	TRBV11-2	TRBJ1-2	TRBD1	TGTGCCAGTAGCTTAGGAACCGGGACAGTACGAGGCTACACCTTC	CASSLGTGTVRGYTF
few	TRBV6-2/TRBV6-3	TRBJ2-7	-	TGTGCCAGCACGCACGGATTCTACGAGCAGTACTTC	CASTHGFYEQYF
many	TRBV12-3/TRBV12-4	TRBJ2-5	-	TGTGCCAGCAGTTTACAGGGAGAGACCCAGTACTTC	CASSLQGETQYF
few	TRBV18	TRBJ2-5	TRBD2	TGTGCCAGCTCACCCCAGCGGGATTACCAAGAGACCCAGTACTTC	CASSPQRDYQETQYF
-	TRBV5-1	TRBJ2-1	-	TGCGCCAGCAGCCCTTTAACAGGGACGAGCTCCTACAATGAGCAGTTCTTC	CASSPLTGTSSYNEQFF
-	TRBV29-1	TRBJ2-5	-	TGCAGCGCTGGGAGAAGGGGGATAGCGGCGGAGACCCAGTACTTC	CSAGRRGIAAETQYF
-	TRBV3-1	TRBJ2-7	TRBD1	TGTGCCAGCAGCCCGCGGACAGGGAATACCTACGAGCAGTACTTC	CASSPRTGNTYEQYF
few	TRBV5-1	TRBJ1-1	TRBD1	TGCGCCAGCAGCTCCGGGACAGGAGTAGGGGCTGAAGCTTTCTTT	CASSSGTGVGAEAFF
-	TRBV10-3	TRBJ2-6	-	TGTGCCATCAGTGCCTCTGGGGCCAACGTCCTGACTTTC	CAISASGANVLTF
-	TRBV7-2	TRBJ2-3	-	TGTGCCAGCAGCTTGTACCAGGGCACAGATACGCAGTATTTT	CASSLYQGTDTQYF